The clone carrying this T cell receptor (beta chain) turned up a few times. The germline CDR1 and CDR2 sequences are MDHEN and SYDVKM. This CDR3 is built from 13 residues. V was cut by 7 bases and J by 5 bases, with 12 bases left in between. Measured with immunoSEQ multiplex PCR; TCRdb has only the in-frame clones, and not every one. The table has more than 550,000 clones, around 87% seen once. This specimen comes from a study of shared T cell receptors in the human thymus. These same records also appear under a second study, on human thymus T cells. That source adds: Within thymic and blood repertoires, V and J gene usage appeared to be biased.

The chain recombines TRBV28 with TRBJ2-1, with D possibly being TRBD2 (6 bases). The specimen was thymocytes. The sequence was obtained from a boy younger than two with a congenital heart defect. The CDR3 DNA reads TGTGCCAGCAATCGGGACTTCCACAATGAGCAGTTCTTC. Translation gives CASNRDFHNEQFF.